Included here is one T cell receptor beta chain sequence, with context. Its matching antigen is unknown. The assay was run at survey level. Clones were sequenced by immunoSEQ multiplex PCR, and TCRdb holds only the in-frame ones, with some missing. The sample holds 25,000 to 35,000 clones, more than 85% seen once. CDR1 is MNHEY, CDR2 SMNVEV, per germline (reference sequence). This CDR3 spans 14 amino acids. V was trimmed by 2 bases and J by 9 bases, leaving 14 bases between them. This specimen comes from a study of multiple sclerosis patients with progressive multifocal leukoencephalopathy. Overall study findings and caveats: Most PML patients had lower entropy, suggesting less diverse TRB repertoires.

Time point indicated: time of PML onset. The T3 samples were drawn when PML began. Sample: PBMCs, taken from a patient treated with natalizumab. V and J are TRBV27 and TRBJ1-5; D possibly corresponds to TRBD1 (6 bases). The TCR originated in a human donor with progressive multifocal leukoencephalopathy. The CDR3 coding sequence is TGTGCCAGCAGTTTAACGGGGGCTTATGGGCCCCAGCATTTT. Protein product: CASSLTGAYGPQHF.